Listed here are 10 T cell receptor beta chains from one sample, sequenced in a study of OX40 agonist ivuxolimab in advanced cancers. The data were produced by immunoSEQ multiplex PCR, yet TCRdb's version contains in-frame clones alone and is incomplete. The sample includes roughly 100,000 clones, roughly 80% of them seen just once. The source was CD4+ or CD8+ T cells sorted from blood, collected in a trial of the OX40 agonist ivuxolimab. All receptors come from an adult with an advanced solid tumor such as melanoma, head and neck, liver or kidney cancer.

The J gene is TRBJ1-4, the V gene TRBV28, with TRBD1 matching 12 bases. The V gene's germline CDR1 is MDHEN and CDR2 SYDVKM. This CDR3 is built from 15 residues. Trimming removed 4 bases from V and 8 bases from J; junction bases left unmatched: 5. In DNA form, the CDR3 reads TGTGCCAGCAGTTGGGACAGGGGGCGTGGGGAAAAACTGTTTTTT. It yields the protein CASSWDRGRGEKLFF. The full variable domain, in which reference TRBV28 and TRBJ1-4 provide the parts outside the CDR3, is DVKVTQSSRYLVKRTGEKVFLECVQDMDHENMFWYRQDPGLGLRLIYFSYDVKMKEKGDIPEGYSVSREKKERFSLILESASTNQTSMYLCASSWDRGRGEKLFFGSGTQLSVL.

Of note for this clone: A much larger clone lies one base from this, so it may be a read error. Additional DNA sequences in this sample encode the identical CDR3. The V gene is TRBV6-5, the J gene TRBJ1-3; D is uncertain. This CDR3 comprises 15 residues. Per germline, CDR1 MNHEY and CDR2 SVGAGI. The CDR3 DNA is TGCGCCAGCACCCCGGTCGCGAAGGCTGGAAACACCATATATTTT. Its translation: CASTPVAKAGNTIYF.

The chain links TRBV28 to TRBJ1-5, with D hard to call. V was trimmed by 5 bases and J by 0 bases, leaving 14 bases between them. Germline values: CDR1 MDHEN, CDR2 SYDVKM. CDR3 size: 16 residues. CDR3 DNA: TGTGCCAGCAGTCCCAACGTCGGGTTTAGCAATCAGCCCCAGCATTTT. Residues: CASSPNVGFSNQPQHF.

CDR3 in DNA: TGTGCCAGCGCCAGCCTGAACCATGGCTACACCTTC. Its protein is CASASLNHGYTF. This chain links TRBV2 with TRBJ1-2; D remains unclear. CDR1 is SNHLY, CDR2 FYNNEI, per germline. The CDR3 is made up of 12 amino acids. Trimming shortened V by 8 bases and J by 6 bases, and 13 bases separated the two germline ends.

This clone has a single count. The rearrangement links TRBV12-5 to TRBJ2-2, with 8 bases aligning to TRBD1. V lost 1 base, J lost 5 bases, and 0 bases stayed unmatched. The CDR3 has 14 residues. Germline CDR1 reads LGHNT; CDR2 reads FRNRAP. The CDR3 reads CASGLGTGTGELFF. CDR3 DNA: TGTGCTAGTGGTTTGGGGACAGGGACCGGGGAGCTGTTTTTT.

This chain links TRBV18 with TRBJ1-3; D uncertain. The CDR3 totals 15 residues. Trimming shortened V by 0 bases and J by 0 bases, and 6 bases separated the two germline ends. Germline lookup yields CDR1 KGHSH and CDR2 LQKENI. Here the CDR3 reads CASSPPGSSGNTIYF. The CDR3 DNA sequence: TGTGCCAGCTCACCACCAGGGAGCTCTGGAAACACCATATATTTT.

The chain is built from TRBV28 and TRBJ1-1; possible D gene TRBD1, 5 bases. The ends were cut back, 7 bases at V and 9 bases at J, with 18 bases in the middle. The CDR3 length is 13 residues. CDR1 is MDHEN, CDR2 SYDVKM, per germline. The CDR3, as DNA: TGTGCCAGCAATCCGGGGCCGTGGGGGAAAGCTTTCTTT. The encoded protein is CASNPGPWGKAFF.

The chain uses TRBV13 and TRBJ2-6; D ambiguous. This CDR3 region has 15 residues. V dropped 4 bases and J dropped 0 bases, with 7 bases sitting between them. The germline gives CDR1 PRHDT, CDR2 FYEKMQ (reference sequence). DNA for the CDR3: TGTGCCAGCAGCTCAGGATTCTCTGGGGCCAACGTCCTGACTTTC. It specifies CASSSGFSGANVLTF. Variable domain in full (rest from reference TRBV13 and TRBJ2-6): AAGVIQSPRHLIKEKRETATLKCYPIPRHDTVYWYQQGPGQDPQFLISFYEKMQSDKGSIPDRFSAQQFSDYHSELNMSSLELGDSALYFCASSSGFSGANVLTFGAGSRLTVL.

With regard to this clone: One end of the junction does not line up with germline, which may come from a read error. V usage is TRBV4-3 and J usage is TRBJ1-2; D gene uncertain. The germline V gene encodes CDR1 LGHNA and CDR2 YSLEER. This CDR3 comprises 14 residues. CDR3 sequence reads: CASSHGEGEGLFSF. DNA of the CDR3: TGCGCCAGCAGCCACGGCGAGGGAGAAGGTTTATTCTCCTTC.

The chain carries TRBV25-1 and TRBJ2-7; D is uncertain. The CDR3 length is 11 residues. CDR1 is MGHDK, CDR2 SYGVNS, per germline. Trimming pared 6 bases from V and 3 bases from J, leaving 6 bases between. CDR3 bases: TGTGCCAGCAGACGACTCTACGAGCAGTACTTC. Protein product: CASRRLYEQYF.